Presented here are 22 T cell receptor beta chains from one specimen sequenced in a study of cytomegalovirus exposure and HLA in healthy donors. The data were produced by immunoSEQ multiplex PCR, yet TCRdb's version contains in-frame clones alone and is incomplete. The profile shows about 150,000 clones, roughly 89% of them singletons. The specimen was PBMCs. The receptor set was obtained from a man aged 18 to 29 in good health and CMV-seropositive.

The CDR3: CASSLSVRDRGLNEQFF. CDR3 DNA: TGTGCCAGCAGTTTATCTGTCCGGGACAGGGGGCTCAATGAGCAGTTCTTC. The V call is TRBV27, the J call TRBJ2-1; 12 positions agree with TRBD1. V dropped 0 bases and J dropped 6; count of bases not matched to a gene: 6. In germline, CDR1 is MNHEY, CDR2 SMNVEV (reference sequence). The CDR3 is 17 amino acids.

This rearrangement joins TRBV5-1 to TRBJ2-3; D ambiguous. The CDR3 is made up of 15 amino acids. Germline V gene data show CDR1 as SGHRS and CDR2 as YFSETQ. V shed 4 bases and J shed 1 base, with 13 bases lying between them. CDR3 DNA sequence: TGCGCCAGCAGCCGCGGTCCACTCGGCACAGATACGCAGTATTTT. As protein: CASSRGPLGTDTQYF.

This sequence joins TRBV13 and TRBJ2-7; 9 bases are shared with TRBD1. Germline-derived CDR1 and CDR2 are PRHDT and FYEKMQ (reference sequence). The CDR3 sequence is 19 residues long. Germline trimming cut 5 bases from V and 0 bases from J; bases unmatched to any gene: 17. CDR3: CASSQTAILRDRASYEQYF. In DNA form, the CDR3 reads TGTGCCAGCAGCCAAACAGCAATTCTCCGGGACAGGGCCTCCTACGAGCAGTACTTC.

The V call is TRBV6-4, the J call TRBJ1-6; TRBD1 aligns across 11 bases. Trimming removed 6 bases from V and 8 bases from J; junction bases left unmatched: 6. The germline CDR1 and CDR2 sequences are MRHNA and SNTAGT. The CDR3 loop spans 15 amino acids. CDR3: CASSHPGQGDSPLHF. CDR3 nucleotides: TGTGCCAGCAGCCACCCGGGACAGGGGGATTCACCCCTCCACTTT.

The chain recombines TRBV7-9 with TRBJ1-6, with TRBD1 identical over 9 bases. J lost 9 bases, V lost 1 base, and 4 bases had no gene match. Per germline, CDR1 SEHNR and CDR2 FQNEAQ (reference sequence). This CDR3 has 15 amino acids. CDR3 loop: CASSLEGQGGSPLHF. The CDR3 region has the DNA TGTGCCAGCAGCTTAGAGGGACAGGGTGGTTCACCCCTCCACTTT.

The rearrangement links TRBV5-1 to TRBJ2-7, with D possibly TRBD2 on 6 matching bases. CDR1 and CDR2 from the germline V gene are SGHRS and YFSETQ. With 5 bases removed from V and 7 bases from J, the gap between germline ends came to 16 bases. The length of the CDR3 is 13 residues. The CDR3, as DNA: TGCGCCAGCAGAGTTAGCGGATCGGGTGAGCAGTACTTC. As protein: CASRVSGSGEQYF.

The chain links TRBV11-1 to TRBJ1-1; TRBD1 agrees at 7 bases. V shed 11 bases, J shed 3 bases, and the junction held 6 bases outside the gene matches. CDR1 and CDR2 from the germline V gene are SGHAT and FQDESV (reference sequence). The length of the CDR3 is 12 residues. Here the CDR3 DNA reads TGTGCCTATCCCCAGGGGGACACTGAAGCTTTCTTT. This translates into CAYPQGDTEAFF.

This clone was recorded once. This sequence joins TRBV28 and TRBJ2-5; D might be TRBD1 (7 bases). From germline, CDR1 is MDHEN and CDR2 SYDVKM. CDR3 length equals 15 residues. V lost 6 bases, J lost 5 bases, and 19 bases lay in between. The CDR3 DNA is TGTGCCAGCAGCCCTCCCTTGGCAGGGGGGGAGACCCAGTACTTC. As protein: CASSPPLAGGETQYF.

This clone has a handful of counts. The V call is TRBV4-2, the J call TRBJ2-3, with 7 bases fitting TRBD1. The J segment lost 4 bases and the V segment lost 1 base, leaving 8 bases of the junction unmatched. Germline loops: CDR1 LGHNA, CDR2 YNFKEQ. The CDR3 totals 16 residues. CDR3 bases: TGTGCCAGCAGCCAAGGGAAAACAGGGGAATCAGATACGCAGTATTTT. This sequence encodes CASSQGKTGESDTQYF.

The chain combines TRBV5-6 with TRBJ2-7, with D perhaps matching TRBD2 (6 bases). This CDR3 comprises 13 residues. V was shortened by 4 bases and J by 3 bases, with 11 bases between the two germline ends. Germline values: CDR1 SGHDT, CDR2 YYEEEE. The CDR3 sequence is CASSAGSLYEQYF. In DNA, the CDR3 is TGTGCCAGCAGCGCCGGGAGCCTCTACGAGCAGTACTTC.

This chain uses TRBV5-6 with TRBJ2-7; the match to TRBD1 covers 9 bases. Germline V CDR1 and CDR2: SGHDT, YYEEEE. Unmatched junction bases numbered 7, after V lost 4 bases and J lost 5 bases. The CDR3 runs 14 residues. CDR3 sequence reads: CASSPGTGIHEQYF. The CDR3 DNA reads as TGTGCCAGCAGCCCGGGGACAGGGATCCACGAGCAGTACTTC.

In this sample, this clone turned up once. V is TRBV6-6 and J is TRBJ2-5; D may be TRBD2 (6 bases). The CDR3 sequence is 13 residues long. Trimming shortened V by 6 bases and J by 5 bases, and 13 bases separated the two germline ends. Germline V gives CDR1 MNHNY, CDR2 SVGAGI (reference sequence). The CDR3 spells CASSLGGRETQYF. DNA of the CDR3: TGTGCCAGCAGCCTCGGGGGTCGGGAGACCCAGTACTTC.

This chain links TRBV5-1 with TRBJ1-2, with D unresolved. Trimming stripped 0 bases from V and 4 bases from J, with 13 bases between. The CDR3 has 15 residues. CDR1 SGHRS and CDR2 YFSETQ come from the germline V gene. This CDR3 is CASSLDTAVSYGYTF. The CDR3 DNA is TGCGCCAGCAGCTTGGATACGGCGGTTTCCTATGGCTACACCTTC.

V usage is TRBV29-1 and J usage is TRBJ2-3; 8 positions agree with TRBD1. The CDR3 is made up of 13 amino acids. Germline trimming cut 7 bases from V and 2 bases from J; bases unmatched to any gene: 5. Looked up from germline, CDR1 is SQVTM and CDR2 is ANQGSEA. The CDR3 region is CSGGQGNTDTQYF. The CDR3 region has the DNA TGCAGCGGAGGACAGGGAAACACAGATACGCAGTATTTT.

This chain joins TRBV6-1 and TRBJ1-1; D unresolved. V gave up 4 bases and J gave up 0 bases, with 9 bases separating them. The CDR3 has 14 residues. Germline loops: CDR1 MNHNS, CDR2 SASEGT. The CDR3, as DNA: TGTGCCAGCAGTGGTAGTTTTATGAACACTGAAGCTTTCTTT. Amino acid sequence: CASSGSFMNTEAFF.

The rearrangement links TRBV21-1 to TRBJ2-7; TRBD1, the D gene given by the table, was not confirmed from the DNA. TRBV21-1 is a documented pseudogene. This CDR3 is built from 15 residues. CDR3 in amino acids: CASSKVMQQTYEQYF. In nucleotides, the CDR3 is TGTGCCAGCAGCAAAGTAATGCAACAGACCTACGAGCAGTACTTC.

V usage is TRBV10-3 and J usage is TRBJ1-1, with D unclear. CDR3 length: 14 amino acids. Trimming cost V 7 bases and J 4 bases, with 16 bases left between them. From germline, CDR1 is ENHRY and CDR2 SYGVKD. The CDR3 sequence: CAITSTPGGTEAFF. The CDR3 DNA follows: TGTGCCATCACCTCTACGCCCGGAGGCACTGAAGCTTTCTTT.

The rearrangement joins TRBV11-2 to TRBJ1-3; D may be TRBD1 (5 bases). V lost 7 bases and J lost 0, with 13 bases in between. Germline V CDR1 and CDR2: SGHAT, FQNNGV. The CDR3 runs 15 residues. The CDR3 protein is CASTPGRLSGNTIYF. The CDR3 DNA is TGTGCCAGCACCCCAGGGAGGCTCTCTGGAAACACCATATATTTT.

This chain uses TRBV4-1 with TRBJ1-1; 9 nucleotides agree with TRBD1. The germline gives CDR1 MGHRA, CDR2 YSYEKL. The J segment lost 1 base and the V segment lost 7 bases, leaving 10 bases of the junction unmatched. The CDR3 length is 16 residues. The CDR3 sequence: CASNSFRDRANTEAFF. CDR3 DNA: TGCGCCAGCAACTCTTTCCGGGACAGGGCGAACACTGAAGCTTTCTTT.

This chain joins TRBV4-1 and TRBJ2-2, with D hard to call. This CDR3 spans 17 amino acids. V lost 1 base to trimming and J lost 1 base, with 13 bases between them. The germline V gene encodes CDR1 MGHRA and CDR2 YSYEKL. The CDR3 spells CASSQGRLRKNTGELFF. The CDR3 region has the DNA TGCGCCAGCAGCCAAGGCCGACTTCGTAAGAACACCGGGGAGCTGTTTTTT.

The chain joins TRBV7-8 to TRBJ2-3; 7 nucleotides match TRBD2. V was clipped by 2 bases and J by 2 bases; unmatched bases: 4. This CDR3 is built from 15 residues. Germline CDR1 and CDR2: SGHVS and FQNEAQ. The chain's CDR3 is CASSLRGGDTDTQYF. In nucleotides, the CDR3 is TGTGCCAGCAGCTTACGCGGGGGAGACACAGATACGCAGTATTTT.

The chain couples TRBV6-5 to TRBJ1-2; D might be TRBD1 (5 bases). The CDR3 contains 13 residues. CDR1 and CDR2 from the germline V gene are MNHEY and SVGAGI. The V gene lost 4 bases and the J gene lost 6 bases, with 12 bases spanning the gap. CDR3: CASSLAGLNGYTF. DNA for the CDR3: TGTGCCAGCAGTTTGGCAGGGTTAAATGGCTACACCTTC.